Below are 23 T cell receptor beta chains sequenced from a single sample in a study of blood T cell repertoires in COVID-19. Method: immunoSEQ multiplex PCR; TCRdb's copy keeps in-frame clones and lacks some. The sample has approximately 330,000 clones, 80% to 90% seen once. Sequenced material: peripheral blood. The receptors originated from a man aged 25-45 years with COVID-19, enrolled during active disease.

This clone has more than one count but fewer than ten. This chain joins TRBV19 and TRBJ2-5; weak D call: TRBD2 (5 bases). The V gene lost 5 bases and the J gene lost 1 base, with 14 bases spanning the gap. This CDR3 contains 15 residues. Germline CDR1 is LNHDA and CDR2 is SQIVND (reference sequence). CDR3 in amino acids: CASSLRGSLQETQYF. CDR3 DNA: TGTGCCAGTAGTCTCCGGGGATCACTCCAAGAGACCCAGTACTTC.

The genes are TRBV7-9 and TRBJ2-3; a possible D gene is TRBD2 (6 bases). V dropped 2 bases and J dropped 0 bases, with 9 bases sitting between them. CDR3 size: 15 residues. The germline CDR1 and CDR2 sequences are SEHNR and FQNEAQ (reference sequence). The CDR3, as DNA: TGTGCCAGCAGCTTATCGGGGGTGAGCACAGATACGCAGTATTTT. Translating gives CASSLSGVSTDTQYF.

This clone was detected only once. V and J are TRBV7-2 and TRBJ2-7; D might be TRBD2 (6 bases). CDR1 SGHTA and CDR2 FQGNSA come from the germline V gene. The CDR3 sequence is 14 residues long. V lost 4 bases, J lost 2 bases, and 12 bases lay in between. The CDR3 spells CASSWGDVTYEQYF. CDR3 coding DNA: TGTGCCAGCAGCTGGGGGGACGTAACCTACGAGCAGTACTTC.

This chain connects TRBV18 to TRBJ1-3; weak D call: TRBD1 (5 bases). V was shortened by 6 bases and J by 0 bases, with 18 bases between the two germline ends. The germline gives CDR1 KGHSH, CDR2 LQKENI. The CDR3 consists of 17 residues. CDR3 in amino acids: CASSPIIAGHSGNTIYF. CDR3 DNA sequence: TGTGCCAGCTCCCCCATCATAGCGGGGCACTCTGGAAACACCATATATTTT.

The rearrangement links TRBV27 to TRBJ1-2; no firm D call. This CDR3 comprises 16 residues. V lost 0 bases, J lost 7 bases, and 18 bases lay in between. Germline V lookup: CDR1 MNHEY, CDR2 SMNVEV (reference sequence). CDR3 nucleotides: TGTGCCAGCAGTTTATCGAACGAGTTCCCTCTCGGTGGCTACACCTTC. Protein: CASSLSNEFPLGGYTF.

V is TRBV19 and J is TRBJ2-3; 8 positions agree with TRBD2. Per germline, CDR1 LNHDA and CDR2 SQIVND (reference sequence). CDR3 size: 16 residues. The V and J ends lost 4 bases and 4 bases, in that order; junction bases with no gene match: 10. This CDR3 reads CASSSRNSGISDTQYF. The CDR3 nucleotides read TGTGCCAGTAGTAGTCGGAATAGCGGGATCTCAGATACGCAGTATTTT.

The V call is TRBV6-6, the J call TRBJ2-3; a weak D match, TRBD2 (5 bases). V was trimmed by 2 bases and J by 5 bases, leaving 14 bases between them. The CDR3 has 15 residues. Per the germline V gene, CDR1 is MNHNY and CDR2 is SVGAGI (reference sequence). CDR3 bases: TGTGCCAGCAGTTACGGATCGGGATCGGTAGATACGCAGTATTTT. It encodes CASSYGSGSVDTQYF.

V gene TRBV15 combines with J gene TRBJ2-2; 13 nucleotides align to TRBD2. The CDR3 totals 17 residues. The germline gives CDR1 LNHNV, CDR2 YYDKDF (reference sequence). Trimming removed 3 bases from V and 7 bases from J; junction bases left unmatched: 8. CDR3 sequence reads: CATSSYRLAGGFGELFF. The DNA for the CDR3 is TGTGCCACCAGCAGTTACAGACTAGCGGGAGGATTCGGGGAGCTGTTTTTT.

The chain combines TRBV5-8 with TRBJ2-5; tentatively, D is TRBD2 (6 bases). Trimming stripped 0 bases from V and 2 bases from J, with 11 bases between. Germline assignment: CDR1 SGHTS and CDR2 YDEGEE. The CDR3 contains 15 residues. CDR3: CASSLAVSGQETQYF. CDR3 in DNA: TGTGCCAGCAGCTTGGCCGTTAGCGGACAAGAGACCCAGTACTTC. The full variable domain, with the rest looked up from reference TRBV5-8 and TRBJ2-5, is EAGVTQSPTHLIKTRGQQATLRCSPISGHTSVYWYQQALGLGLQFLLWYDEGEERNRGNFPPRFSGRQFPNYSSELNVNALELEDSALYLCASSLAVSGQETQYFGPGTRLLVL.

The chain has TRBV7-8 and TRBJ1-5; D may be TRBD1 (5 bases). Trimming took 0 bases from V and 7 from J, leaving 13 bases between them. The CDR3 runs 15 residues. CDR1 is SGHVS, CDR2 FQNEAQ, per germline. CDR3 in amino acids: CASSLAWGSGQPQHF. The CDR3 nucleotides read TGTGCCAGCAGCTTAGCATGGGGCAGTGGACAGCCCCAGCATTTT.

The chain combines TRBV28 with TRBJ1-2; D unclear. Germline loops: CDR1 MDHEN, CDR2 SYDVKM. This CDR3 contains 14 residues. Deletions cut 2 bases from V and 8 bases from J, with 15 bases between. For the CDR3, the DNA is TGTGCCAGCAGTTTAGCTATTCAAGCACTGGGCTACACCTTC. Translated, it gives CASSLAIQALGYTF.

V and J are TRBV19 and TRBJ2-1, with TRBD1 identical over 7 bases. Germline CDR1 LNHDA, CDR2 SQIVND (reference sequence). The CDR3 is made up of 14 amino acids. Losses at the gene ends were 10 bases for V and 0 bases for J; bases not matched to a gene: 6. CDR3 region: CATMRGLSYNEQFF. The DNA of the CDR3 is TGTGCCACCATGAGGGGGCTCTCCTACAATGAGCAGTTCTTC.

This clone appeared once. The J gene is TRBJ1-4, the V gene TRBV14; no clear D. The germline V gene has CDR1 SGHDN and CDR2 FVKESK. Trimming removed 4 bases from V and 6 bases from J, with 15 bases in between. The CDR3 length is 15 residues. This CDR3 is CASSPLGEEDEKLFF. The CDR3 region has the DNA TGTGCCAGCAGCCCTCTCGGAGAGGAGGATGAAAAACTGTTTTTT. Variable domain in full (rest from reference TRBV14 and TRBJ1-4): EAGVTQFPSHSVIEKGQTVTLRCDPISGHDNLYWYRRVMGKEIKFLLHFVKESKQDESGMPNNRFLAERTGGTYSTLKVQPAELEDSGVYFCASSPLGEEDEKLFFGSGTQLSVL.

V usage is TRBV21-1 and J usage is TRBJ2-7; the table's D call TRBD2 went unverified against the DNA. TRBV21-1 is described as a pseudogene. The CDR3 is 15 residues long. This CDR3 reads CASSSQGREGRQQYF. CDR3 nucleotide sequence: TGTGCCAGCAGCTCCCAGGGGCGGGAGGGCCGACAGCAGTACTTC.

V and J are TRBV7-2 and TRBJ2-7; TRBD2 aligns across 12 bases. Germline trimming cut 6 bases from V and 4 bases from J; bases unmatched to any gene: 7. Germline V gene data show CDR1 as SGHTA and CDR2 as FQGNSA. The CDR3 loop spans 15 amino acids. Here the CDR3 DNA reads TGTGCCAGCAGGCTGACTAGCGGGAGTTTTTACGAGCAGTACTTC. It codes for CASRLTSGSFYEQYF.

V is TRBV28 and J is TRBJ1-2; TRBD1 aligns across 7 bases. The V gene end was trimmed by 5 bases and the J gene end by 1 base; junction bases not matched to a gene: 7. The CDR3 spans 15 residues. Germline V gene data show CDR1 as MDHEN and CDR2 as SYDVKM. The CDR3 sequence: CASSGPGTVNYGYTF. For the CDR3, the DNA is TGTGCCAGCAGTGGGCCAGGGACAGTTAACTATGGCTACACCTTC.

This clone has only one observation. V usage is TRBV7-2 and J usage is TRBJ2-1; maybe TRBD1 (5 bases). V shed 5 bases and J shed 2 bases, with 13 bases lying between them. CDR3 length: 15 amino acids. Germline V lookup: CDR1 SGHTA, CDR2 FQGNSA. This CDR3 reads CASSLGPGTYNEQFF. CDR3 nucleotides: TGTGCCAGCAGCCTGGGGCCTGGCACCTACAATGAGCAGTTCTTC.

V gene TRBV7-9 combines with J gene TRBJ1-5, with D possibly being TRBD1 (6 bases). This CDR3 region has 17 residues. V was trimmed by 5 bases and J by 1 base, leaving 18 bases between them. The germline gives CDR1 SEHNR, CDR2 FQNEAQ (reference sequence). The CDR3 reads CASSPEGGGLSNQPQHF. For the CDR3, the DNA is TGTGCCAGCAGCCCAGAAGGGGGGGGGTTGAGCAATCAGCCCCAGCATTTT.

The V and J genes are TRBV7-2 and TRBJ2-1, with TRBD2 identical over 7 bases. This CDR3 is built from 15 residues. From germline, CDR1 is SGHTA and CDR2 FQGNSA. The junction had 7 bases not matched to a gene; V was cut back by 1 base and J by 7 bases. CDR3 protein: CASSLDGLAENEQFF. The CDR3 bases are TGTGCCAGCAGCTTAGACGGGCTAGCGGAGAATGAGCAGTTCTTC.

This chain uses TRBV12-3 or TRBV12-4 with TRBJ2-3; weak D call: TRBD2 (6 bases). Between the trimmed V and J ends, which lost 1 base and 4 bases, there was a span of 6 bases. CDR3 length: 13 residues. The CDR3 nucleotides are TGTGCCAGCAGTTTAGGGGGGGCAGATACGCAGTATTTT. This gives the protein CASSLGGADTQYF.

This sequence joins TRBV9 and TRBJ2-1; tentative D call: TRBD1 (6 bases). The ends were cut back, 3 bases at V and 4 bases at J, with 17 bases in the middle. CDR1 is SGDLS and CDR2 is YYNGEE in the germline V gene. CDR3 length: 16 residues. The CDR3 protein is CASSEGHPGSYNEQFF. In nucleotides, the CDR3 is TGTGCCAGCAGCGAGGGACACCCGGGGTCATACAATGAGCAGTTCTTC. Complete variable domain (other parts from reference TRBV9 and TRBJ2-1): DSGVTQTPKHLITATGQRVTLRCSPRSGDLSVYWYQQSLDQGLQFLIQYYNGEERAKGNILERFSAQQFPDLHSELNLSSLELGDSALYFCASSEGHPGSYNEQFFGPGTRLTVL.

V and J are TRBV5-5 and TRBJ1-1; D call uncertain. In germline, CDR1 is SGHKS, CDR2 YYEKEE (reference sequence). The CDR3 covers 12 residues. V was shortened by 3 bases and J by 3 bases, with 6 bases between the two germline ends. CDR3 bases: TGTGCCAGCAGCTACAAATACACTGAAGCTTTCTTT. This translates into CASSYKYTEAFF.

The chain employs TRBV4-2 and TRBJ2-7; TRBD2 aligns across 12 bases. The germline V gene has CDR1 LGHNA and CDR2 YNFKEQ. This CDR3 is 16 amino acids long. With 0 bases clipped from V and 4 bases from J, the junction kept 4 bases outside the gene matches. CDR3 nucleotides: TGTGCCAGCAGCCAAGAGAGCACTAGCGGGGGGTACGAGCAGTACTTC. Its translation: CASSQESTSGGYEQYF.